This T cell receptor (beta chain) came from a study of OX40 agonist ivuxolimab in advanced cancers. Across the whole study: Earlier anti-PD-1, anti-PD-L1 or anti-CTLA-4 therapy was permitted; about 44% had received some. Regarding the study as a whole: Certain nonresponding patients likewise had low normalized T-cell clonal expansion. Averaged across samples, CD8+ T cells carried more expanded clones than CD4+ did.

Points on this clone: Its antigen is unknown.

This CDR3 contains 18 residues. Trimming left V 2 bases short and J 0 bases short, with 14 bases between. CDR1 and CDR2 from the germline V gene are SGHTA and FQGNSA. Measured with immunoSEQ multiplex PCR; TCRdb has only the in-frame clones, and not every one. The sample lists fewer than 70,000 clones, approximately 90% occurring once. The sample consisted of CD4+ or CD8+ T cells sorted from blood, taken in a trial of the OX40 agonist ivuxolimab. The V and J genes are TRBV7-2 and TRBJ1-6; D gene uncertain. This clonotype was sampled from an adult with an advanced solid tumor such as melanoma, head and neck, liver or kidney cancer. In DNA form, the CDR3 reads TGTGCCAGCAGCTTACGAACAGCTGTGCACTCCTATAATTCACCCCTCCACTTT. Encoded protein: CASSLRTAVHSYNSPLHF.